These T cell receptor beta chains were read from a single sample in a study of patients and donors after allogeneic stem cell transplantation. TCRdb recomputed calls from the RT-PCR reads with MiXCR, one row per CDR3 protein. This sample has 150,000 to 200,000 distinct CDR3 sequences, with 41% found just once. The sample was blood, either unsorted or a sorted T cell fraction (not recorded which). These receptors came from a human donor who was either an allogeneic HSCT recipient or a stem cell or donor lymphocyte infusion donor (not recorded which). It is not recorded whose cells these are; they may come from a transplant donor. Both conserved end residues are part of each CDR3. The D gene is left open where the match is weak. Size values are once, few and many counts, or a class for expanded clones, and some rows have none.

d_call clone_size j_call v_call cdr3_nt cdr3_aa
TRBD1 . TRBJ2-7 TRBV20-1 TGCAGTTCCCCTAGGGACAGGGGATACGAGCAGTACTTC CSSPRDRGYEQYF
. . TRBJ1-1 TRBV7-9 TGTGCCAGCAGCTTAGCTGCGGGGCCGGGCACTGAAGCTTTCTTT CASSLAAGPGTEAFF
TRBD1 . TRBJ1-2 TRBV24-1 TGTGCCACCAGTGATTCGGACAGGGTTGGCGCTGGCTACACCTTC CATSDSDRVGAGYTF
TRBD2 . TRBJ2-1 TRBV29-1 TGCAGCGTTGACCCCCCAGCGCTAGCGGTCTCCTACAATGAGCAGTTCTTC CSVDPPALAVSYNEQFF
TRBD1 . TRBJ1-3 TRBV6-6 TGTGCCAGCAGTCCGGGACAGGGAGTCCCCAACTCTGGAAACACCATATATTTT CASSPGQGVPNSGNTIYF
TRBD2 few TRBJ2-7 TRBV28 TGTGCCAGCAGTTTCCTGGGACTAGCGGCCTTAAGGCCCTACGAGCAGTACTTC CASSFLGLAALRPYEQYF
. many TRBJ1-1 TRBV29-1 TGCAGCGTCCCCAGGCTAGGCAGAGGGAACACTGAAGCTTTCTTT CSVPRLGRGNTEAFF
TRBD1 few TRBJ1-2 TRBV29-1 TGCAGCGCAACAGGGGTTGATGGTTATGGCTACACCTTC CSATGVDGYGYTF
. few TRBJ1-1 TRBV7-9 TGTGCCAGCAGCGCTAGGACCTTGAACACTGAAGCTTTCTTT CASSARTLNTEAFF
TRBD1 few TRBJ1-2 TRBV20-1 TGCAGTGCCCCTGACAGGGTACATGGCTACACCTTC CSAPDRVHGYTF
. few TRBJ1-6 TRBV7-8 TGTGCCAGCAGCCTATTACAGGATTCACCCCTCCACTTT CASSLLQDSPLHF
. . TRBJ1-2 TRBV12-3/TRBV12-4 TGTGCCAGCAGATTAAACACAGGGTGGCATGGCTACACCTTC CASRLNTGWHGYTF
. . TRBJ2-1 TRBV25-1 TGTGCCAGCAGTGAATGGGTGACGGCTAGCCCTATGCTGGATGAGCAGTTCTTC CASSEWVTASPMLDEQFF
. . TRBJ1-2 TRBV10-3 TGTGCCATCAGTGAGTCGACTCAACAGGCTGAGAACTATGGCTACACCTTC CAISESTQQAENYGYTF
. few TRBJ2-1 TRBV5-6 TGTGCCAGCCGCCCGGGATCCTACAATGAGCAGTTCTTC CASRPGSYNEQFF
TRBD2 . TRBJ2-5 TRBV11-2 TGTGCCAGCAGCCGAGGACTAGCGGGAGATCAAGAGACCCAGTACTTC CASSRGLAGDQETQYF
. . TRBJ1-5 TRBV29-1 TGCGGGGTCGAAGCAGGGAAGAATCAGCCCCAGCATTTT CGVEAGKNQPQHF
TRBD1 few TRBJ1-1 TRBV29-1 TGCAGCGTTCTTTGGGACAGCGAAAAAGCTTTCTTT CSVLWDSEKAFF
TRBD2 few TRBJ2-5 TRBV7-2 TGTGCCAGCAGCGGAGGACTAGCGGGAGATGGTGAGACCCAGTACTTC CASSGGLAGDGETQYF
. . TRBJ2-7 TRBV9 TGTGCCAGCAGCGTAGCGGGTTCCGAGCAGTACTTC CASSVAGSEQYF
. . TRBJ2-5 TRBV19 TGTGCCAGTAGTAGTGGCGCGGAGACCCAGTACTTC CASSSGAETQYF
TRBD1 . TRBJ1-2 TRBV27 TGTGCCAGCAGTTTAATCCCCGGGACAGACTATGGCTACACCTTC CASSLIPGTDYGYTF
TRBD1 . TRBJ1-2 TRBV15 TGTGCCACCAGCAGAGACAGGGGGCTGTATGGCTACACCTTC CATSRDRGLYGYTF
. few TRBJ1-6 TRBV1 TGCACCAGCAGCCGATGTCGGCCTCGGAATTCACCCCTCCACTTT CTSSRCRPRNSPLHF
. . TRBJ1-2 TRBV6-2/TRBV6-3 TGTGCCAGCAGTCTTTTCGAAGCTGTTAACTATGGCTACACCTTC CASSLFEAVNYGYTF
TRBD2 . TRBJ2-1 TRBV6-5 TGTGCCAGCAGTTACTCGGGGGGGTACAATGAGCAGTTCTTC CASSYSGGYNEQFF
TRBD2 few TRBJ2-3 TRBV20-1 TGCAGTGCTAGATTCGCTAGCGGGACAGATACGCAGTATTTT CSARFASGTDTQYF
. few TRBJ1-5 TRBV20-1 TGCAGTGCCTGGGGGAAAAATCAGCCCCAGCATTTT CSAWGKNQPQHF
. few TRBJ2-2 TRBV21-1 TGTGCCAGCAGAAGAAATTGTCGGCGGGGTCCCACCGGGGAGCTGTTTTTT CASRRNCRRGPTGELFF
TRBD1 . TRBJ2-7 TRBV24-1 TGTGCCACCAGTGGGTCGACAGGGTGGGAGCAGTACTTC CATSGSTGWEQYF
. few TRBJ2-3 TRBV20-1 TGCAGTGCTAGAGATCTGGCGGGGAGCACAGATACGCAGTATTTT CSARDLAGSTDTQYF
TRBD1 . TRBJ1-3 TRBV9 TGTGCCAGCAGCGCTCCGCGGCGACCCAGGGGGCCTGGAAACACCATATATTTT CASSAPRRPRGPGNTIYF
. . TRBJ2-1 TRBV12-3/TRBV12-4 TGTGCGATAGAAAGCGGCGCACCTGAGCAGTTCTTC CAIESGAPEQFF
. . TRBJ2-5 TRBV12-3/TRBV12-4 TGTGCCAGCAGAAGACGACACGTGAGGGGAGGAGAGACCCAGTACTTC CASRRRHVRGGETQYF
. many TRBJ1-2 TRBV7-2 TGTGCCAGCAGCTTAGCGGGGGACTATGGCTACACCTTC CASSLAGDYGYTF
TRBD1 . TRBJ2-7 TRBV6-6 TGTGCCAGCAGTATTAATACCGGGACAGGGTCTTACGAGCAGTACTTC CASSINTGTGSYEQYF
TRBD1 . TRBJ2-7 TRBV2 TGTGCCAGCACCCCGGCGGGACAGGGGGCTTACGAGCAGTACTTC CASTPAGQGAYEQYF
TRBD1 . TRBJ2-7 TRBV5-1 TGCGCCAGCAGCTTACAGGGGATCCTCGGCCCCTACGAGCAGTACTTC CASSLQGILGPYEQYF
. . TRBJ1-1 TRBV7-3 TGTGCCAGCAGCTTACGTCCGGGCCTTGAGACTGAAGCTTTCTTT CASSLRPGLETEAFF
TRBD2 few TRBJ2-1 TRBV7-9 TGTGCCAGCAGCTTAGCAAGCCCTAGCGGGAGGAATGAGCAGTTCTTC CASSLASPSGRNEQFF
TRBD1 . TRBJ2-7 TRBV27 TGTGCCAGCAGAGGACAGGGGGCTTACGAGCAGTACTTC CASRGQGAYEQYF
. . TRBJ2-1 TRBV12-3/TRBV12-4 TGTGCCGCCTGGACCAGCAATGAGCAGTTCTTC CAAWTSNEQFF
TRBD2 many TRBJ2-1 TRBV28 TGTGCCAGCAGTTCCTCCACCGGGACTAGCGGGTTCAATGAGCAGTTCTTC CASSSSTGTSGFNEQFF
. . TRBJ1-1 TRBV6-6 TGTGCCAGCAGTTACGACAGTTATGAAGCTTTCTTT CASSYDSYEAFF